This TCR beta chain was observed in a study of cytomegalovirus exposure and HLA in healthy donors. The germline V gene has CDR1 MDHEN and CDR2 SYDVKM. This CDR3 is 13 amino acids long. With V trimmed by 2 bases and J by 6 bases, 4 bases remained unmatched. This clone was recorded only once. The antigen remains unidentified. Findings and limits, study-wide: A subsequent analysis found that TCR clusters from the first cohort also tended to co-occur in the 90 to 150 validation repertoires, with about 95% of cluster scores above 0. TCR beta chains numbering under 200 were designated cytomegalovirus-associated. The authors confirmed in vitro that a few CMV-associated chains were specific for CMV antigens. Whilst most TCR sequences proved rare, a subset of public TCRs occurred across many donors.

Using immunoSEQ multiplex PCR, the repertoire was profiled, and TCRdb retains in-frame clones only, with some absent. Of under 250,000 clones in the sample, around 86% are singletons; the top ten hold 1.5% to 2.5%. V is TRBV28 and J is TRBJ2-7; 7 nucleotides match TRBD2. The source is a woman aged 18-29 years in good health and CMV-seropositive. The sequencing sample was made of PBMCs. Here the CDR3 DNA reads TGTGCCAGCAGTTTAAGTCCTAGCGGCGAGCAGTACTTC. Its protein is CASSLSPSGEQYF.